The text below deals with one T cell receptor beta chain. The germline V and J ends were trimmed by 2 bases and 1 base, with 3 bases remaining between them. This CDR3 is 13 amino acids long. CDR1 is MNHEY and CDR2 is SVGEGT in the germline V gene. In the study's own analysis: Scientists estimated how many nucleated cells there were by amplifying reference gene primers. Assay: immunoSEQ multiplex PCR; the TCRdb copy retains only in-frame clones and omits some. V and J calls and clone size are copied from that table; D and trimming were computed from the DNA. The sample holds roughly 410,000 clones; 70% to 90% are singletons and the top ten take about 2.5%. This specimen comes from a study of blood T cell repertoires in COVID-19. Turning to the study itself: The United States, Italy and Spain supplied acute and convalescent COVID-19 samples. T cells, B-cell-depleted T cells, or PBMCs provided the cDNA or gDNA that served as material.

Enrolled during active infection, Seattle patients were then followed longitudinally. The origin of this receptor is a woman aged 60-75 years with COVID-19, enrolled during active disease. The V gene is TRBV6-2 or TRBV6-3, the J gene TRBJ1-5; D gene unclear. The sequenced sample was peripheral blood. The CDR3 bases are TGTGCCAGCAGTTACCGGAGCAATCAGCCCCAGCATTTT. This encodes CASSYRSNQPQHF.